This T cell receptor beta chain was recovered during a study of blood T cell repertoires in COVID-19. The study recruited people aged about 18 to 95 years across 24 US areas. The study counted Cohort 3 donors as recovered given two negative PCRs, clearance, or symptom resolution. Profiled with immunoSEQ multiplex PCR; TCRdb holds only in-frame clones, not every one. The sample contains a few hundred thousand clones, roughly nine tenths of which appear only once. The CDR3 is 17 residues long. V was pared by 4 bases and J by 0 bases, with 15 bases between. CDR1 is KGHSH and CDR2 is LQKENI in the germline V gene.

The V and J genes are TRBV18 and TRBJ1-4; TRBD1 is a possible D gene (5 bases). Sequencing was performed on PBMCs or T cells enriched from blood (not recorded which). This TCR was sampled from a woman younger than 35 who had recovered from COVID-19. The CDR3: CASSLNFRGATNEKLFF. In nucleotides, the CDR3 is TGTGCCAGCTCACTGAATTTTAGGGGTGCAACTAATGAAAAACTGTTTTTT.